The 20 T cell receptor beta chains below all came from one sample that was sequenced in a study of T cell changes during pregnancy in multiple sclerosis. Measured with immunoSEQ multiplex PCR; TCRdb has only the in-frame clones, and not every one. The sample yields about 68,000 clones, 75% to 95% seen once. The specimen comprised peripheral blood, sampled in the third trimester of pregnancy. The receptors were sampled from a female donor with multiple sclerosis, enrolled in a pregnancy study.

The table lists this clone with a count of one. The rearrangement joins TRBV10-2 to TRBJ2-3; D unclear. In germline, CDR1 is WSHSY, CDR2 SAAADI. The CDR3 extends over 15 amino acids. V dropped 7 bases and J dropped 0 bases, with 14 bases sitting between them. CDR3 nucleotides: TGCGCCAGCACCCAACCTCGCGGAAGCACAGATACGCAGTATTTT. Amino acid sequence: CASTQPRGSTDTQYF.

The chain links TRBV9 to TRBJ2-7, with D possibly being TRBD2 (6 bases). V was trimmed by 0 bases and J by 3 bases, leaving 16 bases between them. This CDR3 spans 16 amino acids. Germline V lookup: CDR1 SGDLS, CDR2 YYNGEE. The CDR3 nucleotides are TGTGCCAGCAGCGTAGATCTACACCAGGGAGGCTACGAGCAGTACTTC. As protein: CASSVDLHQGGYEQYF. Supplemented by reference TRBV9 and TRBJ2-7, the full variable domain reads DSGVTQTPKHLITATGQRVTLRCSPRSGDLSVYWYQQSLDQGLQFLIQYYNGEERAKGNILERFSAQQFPDLHSELNLSSLELGDSALYFCASSVDLHQGGYEQYFGPGTRLTVT.

CDR3 sequence: CASSLVSRLNTEAFF. The CDR3 DNA follows: TGTGCCAGCAGCTTAGTCTCCAGATTGAACACTGAAGCTTTCTTT. This rearrangement joins TRBV11-2 to TRBJ1-1; D unresolved. The CDR3 runs to 15 residues. V dropped 1 base and J dropped 0 bases, with 9 bases sitting between them. CDR1 is SGHAT, CDR2 FQNNGV, per germline. The variable domain in full, with the rest retrieved from reference TRBV11-2 and TRBJ1-1, is EAGVAQSPRYKIIEKRQSVAFWCNPISGHATLYWYQQILGQGPKLLIQFQNNGVVDDSQLPKDRFSAERLKGVDSTLKIQPAKLEDSAVYLCASSLVSRLNTEAFFGQGTRLTVV.

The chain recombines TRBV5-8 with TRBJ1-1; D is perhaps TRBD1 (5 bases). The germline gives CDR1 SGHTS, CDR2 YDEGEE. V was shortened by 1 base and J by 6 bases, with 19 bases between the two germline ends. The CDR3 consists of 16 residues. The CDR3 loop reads CASSLIGRGMGAEAFF. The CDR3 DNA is TGTGCCAGCAGCTTGATCGGGCGGGGGATGGGGGCTGAAGCTTTCTTT. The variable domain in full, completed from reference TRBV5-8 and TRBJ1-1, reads EAGVTQSPTHLIKTRGQQATLRCSPISGHTSVYWYQQALGLGLQFLLWYDEGEERNRGNFPPRFSGRQFPNYSSELNVNALELEDSALYLCASSLIGRGMGAEAFFGQGTRLTVV.

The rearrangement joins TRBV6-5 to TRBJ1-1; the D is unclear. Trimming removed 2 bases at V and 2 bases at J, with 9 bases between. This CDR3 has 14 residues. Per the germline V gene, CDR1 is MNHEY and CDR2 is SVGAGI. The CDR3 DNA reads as TGTGCCAGCAGTTACGCGGTGCGAAACACTGAAGCTTTCTTT. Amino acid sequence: CASSYAVRNTEAFF.

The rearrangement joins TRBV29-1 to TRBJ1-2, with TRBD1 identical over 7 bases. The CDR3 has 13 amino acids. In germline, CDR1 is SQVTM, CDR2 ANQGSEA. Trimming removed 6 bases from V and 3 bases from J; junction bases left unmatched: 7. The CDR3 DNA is TGCAGCGTAAGACAGGGTACGGACTATGGCTACACCTTC. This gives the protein CSVRQGTDYGYTF.

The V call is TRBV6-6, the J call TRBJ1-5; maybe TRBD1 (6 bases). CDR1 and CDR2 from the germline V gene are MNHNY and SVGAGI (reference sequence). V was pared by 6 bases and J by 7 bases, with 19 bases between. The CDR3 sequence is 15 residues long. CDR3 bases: TGTGCCAGCAGCACGACTAACAGGGATCGCCAGCCCCAGCATTTT. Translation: CASSTTNRDRQPQHF.

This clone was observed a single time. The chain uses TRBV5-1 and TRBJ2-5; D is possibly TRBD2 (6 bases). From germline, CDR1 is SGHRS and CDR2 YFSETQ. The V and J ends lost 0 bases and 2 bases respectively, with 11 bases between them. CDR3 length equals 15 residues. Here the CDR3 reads CASSLAWGGQETQYF. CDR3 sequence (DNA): TGCGCCAGCAGCTTGGCCTGGGGAGGTCAAGAGACCCAGTACTTC.

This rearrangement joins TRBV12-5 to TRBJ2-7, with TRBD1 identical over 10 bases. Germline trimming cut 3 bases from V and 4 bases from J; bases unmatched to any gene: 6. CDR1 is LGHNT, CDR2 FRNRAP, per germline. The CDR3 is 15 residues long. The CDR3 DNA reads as TGTGCTAGTGGTTTAAGTTCGGGACAGGGGTACGAGCAGTACTTC. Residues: CASGLSSGQGYEQYF.

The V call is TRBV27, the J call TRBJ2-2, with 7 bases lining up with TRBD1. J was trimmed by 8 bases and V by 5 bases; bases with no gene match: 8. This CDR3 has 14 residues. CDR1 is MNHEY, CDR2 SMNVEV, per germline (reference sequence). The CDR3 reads CASSRGQILGELFF. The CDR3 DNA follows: TGTGCCAGCAGTAGGGGACAGATCTTGGGGGAGCTGTTTTTT.

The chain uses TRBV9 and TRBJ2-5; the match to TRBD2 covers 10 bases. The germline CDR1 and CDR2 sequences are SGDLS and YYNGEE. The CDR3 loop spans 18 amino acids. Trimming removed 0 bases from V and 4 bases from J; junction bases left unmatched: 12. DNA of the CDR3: TGTGCCAGCAGCGTAGCGACTAGCGGGTCCGAGTTAGGAGAGACCCAGTACTTC. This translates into CASSVATSGSELGETQYF.

CDR3 loop: CASSGAGGPIDTQYF. CDR3 in DNA: TGTGCCAGCAGTGGAGCGGGAGGGCCGATAGATACGCAGTATTTT. V is TRBV6-1 and J is TRBJ2-3, with 10 bases fitting TRBD2. The germline V gene has CDR1 MNHNS and CDR2 SASEGT. The CDR3 totals 15 residues. V lost 4 bases and J lost 5; bases outside the gene matches: 6.

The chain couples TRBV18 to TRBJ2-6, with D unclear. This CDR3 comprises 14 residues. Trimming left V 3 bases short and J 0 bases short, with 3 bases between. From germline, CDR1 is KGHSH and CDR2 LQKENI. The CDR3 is CASSPGSGANVLTF. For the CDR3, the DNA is TGTGCCAGCTCACCCGGCTCTGGGGCCAACGTCCTGACTTTC.

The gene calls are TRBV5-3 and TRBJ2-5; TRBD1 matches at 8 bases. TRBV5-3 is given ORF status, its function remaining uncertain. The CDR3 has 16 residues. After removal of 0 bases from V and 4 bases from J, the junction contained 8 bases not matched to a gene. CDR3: CARSLGRGLRRETQYF. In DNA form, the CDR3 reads TGTGCCAGAAGCTTGGGCAGGGGGCTTCGTCGAGAGACCCAGTACTTC.

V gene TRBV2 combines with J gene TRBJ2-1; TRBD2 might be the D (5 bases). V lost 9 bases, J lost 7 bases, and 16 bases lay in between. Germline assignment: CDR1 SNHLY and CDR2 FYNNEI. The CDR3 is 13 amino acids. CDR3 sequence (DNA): TGTGCCAGGGGGATCACGCCGGGGAATGAGCAGTTCTTC. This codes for CARGITPGNEQFF.

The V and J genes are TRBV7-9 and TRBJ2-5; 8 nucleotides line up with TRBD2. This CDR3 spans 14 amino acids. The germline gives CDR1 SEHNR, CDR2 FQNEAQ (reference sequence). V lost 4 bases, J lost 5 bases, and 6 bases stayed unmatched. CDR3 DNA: TGTGCCAGCAGCTCCCCGGGGGGGGGCGAGACCCAGTACTTC. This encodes CASSSPGGGETQYF.

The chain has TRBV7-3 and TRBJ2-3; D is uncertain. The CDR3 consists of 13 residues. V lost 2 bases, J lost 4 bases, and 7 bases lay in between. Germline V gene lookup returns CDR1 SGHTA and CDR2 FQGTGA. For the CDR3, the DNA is TGTGCCAGCAGCTTATTGTTCTCAGATACGCAGTATTTT. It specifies CASSLLFSDTQYF.

The CDR3 sequence: CASSVRPGQGHYEQYF. In nucleotides, the CDR3 is TGTGCCAGCAGTGTCCGACCGGGACAGGGGCACTACGAGCAGTACTTC. The J gene is TRBJ2-7, the V gene TRBV6-1; 10 bases are shared with TRBD1. CDR1 and CDR2 (germline): MNHNS, SASEGT. The V segment lost 4 bases and the J segment 3 bases; nucleotides outside the gene matches: 9. This CDR3 has 16 residues.

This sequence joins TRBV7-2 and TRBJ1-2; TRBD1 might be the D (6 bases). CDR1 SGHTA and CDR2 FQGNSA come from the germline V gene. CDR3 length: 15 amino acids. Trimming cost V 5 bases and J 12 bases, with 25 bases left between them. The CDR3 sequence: CASSAQTGFGGGHTF. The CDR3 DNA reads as TGTGCCAGCAGCGCCCAAACAGGGTTTGGGGGCGGTCACACCTTC.

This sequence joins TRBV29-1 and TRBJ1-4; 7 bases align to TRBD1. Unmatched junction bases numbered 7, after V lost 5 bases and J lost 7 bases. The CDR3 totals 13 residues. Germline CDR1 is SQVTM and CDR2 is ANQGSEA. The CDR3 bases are TGCAGCGTTTTCGGGACAGCGCTTGAAAAACTGTTTTTT. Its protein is CSVFGTALEKLFF. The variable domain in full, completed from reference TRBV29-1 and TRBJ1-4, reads SAVISQKPSRDICQRGTSLTIQCQVDSQVTMMFWYRQQPGQSLTLIATANQGSEATYESGFVIDKFPISRPNLTFSTLTVSNMSPEDSSIYLCSVFGTALEKLFFGSGTQLSVL.